This TCR beta chain was identified in a study of T-cell memory formation after mild COVID-19. TCRdb used MiXCR to reprocess the 5' RACE reads, holding one entry per CDR3 protein. The sample has about 190,000 distinct CDR3 sequences, about 17% seen once. Study results and caveats: Contracting clones from day 15 to 85 had balanced CD4/CD8; later expanders favoured CD4+. The authors left the SARS-CoV-2 specificity of second-wave clones peaking on day 37 unconfirmed.

Concerning this clonotype: Its antigen is not known.

Trimming cost V 4 bases and J 3 bases, with 15 bases left between them. The germline gives CDR1 SEHNR, CDR2 FQNEAQ (reference sequence). CDR3 size: 15 residues. The chain carries TRBV7-9 and TRBJ1-1; D is perhaps TRBD1 (6 bases). The sequenced sample was PBMCs or a T cell subset sorted from them (not recorded which). The TCR sequence derives from an adult woman who had mild COVID-19 (a few samples of this study predate the infection). Cell type and time point are not known. DNA for the CDR3: TGTGCCAGCAGCTCAATTACAGGGCAAGACACTGAAGCTTTCTTT. Translation gives CASSSITGQDTEAFF.